This T cell receptor (beta chain) was identified in a study of cytomegalovirus exposure and HLA in healthy donors. Overall study results and limits: TCR beta V segments were, for the most part, productive about 87% or about 30% of the time in an earlier analysis. The investigators catalogued 150 to 200 TCR beta chains as cytomegalovirus-associated. Researchers reported in a later analysis that a missense DCLRE1C variant was tied to TCR beta V- and J-gene trimming.

The study ran its PCR with 60 Vbeta and 13 Jbeta primers. This table comes from immunoSEQ multiplex PCR, and its TCRdb copy is limited to in-frame clones, with some not included. The sample carries fewer than 300,000 clones, roughly 80% recorded once. A word on this clone: Its target is unknown.

Healthy donors of bone marrow made up the group. CDR1 is SGHDN and CDR2 is FVKESK in the germline V gene. This CDR3 region has 16 residues. V lost 10 bases and J 2 bases, leaving 21 bases between the germline ends. The sample was PBMCs. The clonotype originates from a girl aged 2-15 years in good health and CMV-seronegative. The V gene is TRBV14, the J gene TRBJ2-1, with TRBD1 as a possible D gene (7 bases). The CDR3 here is CATAGGTGDPYNEQFF. CDR3 in DNA: TGTGCCACCGCAGGGGGTACGGGAGATCCCTACAATGAGCAGTTCTTC.